This TCR beta chain appears in the sequencing data of a study of chemoradiotherapy in HPV16-positive cancers. Regarding the study as a whole: Non-HPV-specific T cells did not expand in tumors during treatment, whereas candidate HPV-specific clones and E7-related motifs did. HPV-responsive T-cell expansion during chemoradiotherapy was linked to improved recurrence-free survival in HPV16-positive patients.

Clones were sequenced by immunoSEQ multiplex PCR, and TCRdb holds only the in-frame ones, with some missing. This repertoire shows 17,000 or so clones, just under 90% found once; its top ten account for approximately 2.5%. Comment on this clone: Its antigen is unidentified.

Germline V gene data show CDR1 as LNHDA and CDR2 as SQIVND (reference sequence). Trimming pared 6 bases from V and 1 base from J, leaving 15 bases between. CDR3 size: 15 residues. This clonotype was sampled from a human donor with HPV-associated anogenital cancer. V is TRBV19 and J is TRBJ1-2; D unclear. Sequencing used blood, obtained from a patient who underwent chemoradiotherapy. The CDR3 here is CASRRAAFDNYGYTF. The CDR3, as DNA: TGTGCCAGTAGACGAGCCGCATTTGATAACTATGGCTACACCTTC.